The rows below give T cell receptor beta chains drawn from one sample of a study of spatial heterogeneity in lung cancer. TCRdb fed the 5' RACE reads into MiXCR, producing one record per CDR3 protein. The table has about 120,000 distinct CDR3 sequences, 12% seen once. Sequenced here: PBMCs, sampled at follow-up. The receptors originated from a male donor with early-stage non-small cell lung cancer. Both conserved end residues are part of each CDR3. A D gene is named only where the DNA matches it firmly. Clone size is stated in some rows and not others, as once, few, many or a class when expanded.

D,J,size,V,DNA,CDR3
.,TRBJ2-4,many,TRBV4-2,TGTGCCAGCAGCCAAGATGGAACAGGTTTAGCCAAAAACATTCAGTACTTC,CASSQDGTGLAKNIQYF
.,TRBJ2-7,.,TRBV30,TGTGCCTGGCAGGGCTCCTACGAGCAGTACTTC,CAWQGSYEQYF
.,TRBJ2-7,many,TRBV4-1,TGCGCCAGCAGCCAAGCAGGGAAGCAGTACTTC,CASSQAGKQYF
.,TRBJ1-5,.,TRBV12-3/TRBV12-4,TGTGCCAGCAGCCAGGACGGAAATAGCAATCAGCCCCAGCATTTT,CASSQDGNSNQPQHF
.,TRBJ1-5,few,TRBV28,TGTGCCAGCCAATCCCCTGGCCGCCAGCCCCAGCATTTT,CASQSPGRQPQHF
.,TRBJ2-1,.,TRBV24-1,TGTGCCACCAGTGATTTGGCGGGCCCCTACAATGAGCAGTTCTTC,CATSDLAGPYNEQFF
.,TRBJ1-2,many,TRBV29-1,TGCAGCGTTGAAGGGGCGGGGAGCGGCTACACCTTC,CSVEGAGSGYTF
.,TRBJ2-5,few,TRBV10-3,TGTGCCATCAGTGAGGGGGCGGCAGGGAGCCAAGAGACCCAGTACTTC,CAISEGAAGSQETQYF
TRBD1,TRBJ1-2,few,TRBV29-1,TGCAGCGTTGAGGGGACAGTCTATGGCTACACCTTC,CSVEGTVYGYTF
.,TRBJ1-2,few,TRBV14,TGTGCCAGCAGTCAAAACAGGGAACACTATGGCTACACCTTC,CASSQNREHYGYTF
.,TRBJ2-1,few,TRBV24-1,TGTGCCACCAGTGACTACGACAGCCGCAGGGATGAGCAGTTCTTC,CATSDYDSRRDEQFF
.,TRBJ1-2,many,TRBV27,TGTGCCAGCAGTTTTATCGGGTCGCGAGGCTACACCTTC,CASSFIGSRGYTF
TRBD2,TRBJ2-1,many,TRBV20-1,TGCAGTGCTAGTGGCGGTCTAGCGGGGGGCCACGGCTCCTACAATGAGCAGTTCTTC,CSASGGLAGGHGSYNEQFF
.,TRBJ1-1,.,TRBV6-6,TGTGCCAGCAGTTACTCGGGGGGGCACGGGAGCACTGAAGCTTTCTTT,CASSYSGGHGSTEAFF
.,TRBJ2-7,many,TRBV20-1,TGCAGTGCTCCACGAGAGACCTACGAGCAGTACTTC,CSAPRETYEQYF
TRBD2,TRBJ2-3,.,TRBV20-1,TGCAGTGCTGACCCGGGACTAGCCCAAGCCCATACGCAGTATTTT,CSADPGLAQAHTQYF
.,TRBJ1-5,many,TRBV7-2,TGTGCCAGCAGCACGACCTCTGAACAGCCCCAGCATTTT,CASSTTSEQPQHF
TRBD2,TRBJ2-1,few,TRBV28,TGTGCCAGCAGTCCCGTAGCGGGGGGACCAAATGAGCAGTTCTTC,CASSPVAGGPNEQFF
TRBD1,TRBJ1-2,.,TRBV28,TGTGCCAGCAGTTTTGCCAGGGGGATGAACTATGGCTACACCTTC,CASSFARGMNYGYTF
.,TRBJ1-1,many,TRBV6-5,TGTGCCAGCAGCTCCATTACAGGGATCACTGAAGCTTTCTTT,CASSSITGITEAFF
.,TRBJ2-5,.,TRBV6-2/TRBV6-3,TGTGCCAGCAGAACCAGGGGACCCACTTTTCAGGAGACCCAGTACTTC,CASRTRGPTFQETQYF
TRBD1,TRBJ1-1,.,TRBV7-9,TGTGCCAGCAGCTTCGGGACAGGGCTGAACACTGAAGCTTTCTTT,CASSFGTGLNTEAFF
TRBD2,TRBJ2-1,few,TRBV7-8,TGTGCCAGCAGCGCCGGGACTAGCGCCGTGGGGGAGCAGTTCTTC,CASSAGTSAVGEQFF
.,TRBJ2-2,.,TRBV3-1,TGTGCCAGCAGCCAAGGCAGTCCCATGACCACCGGGGAGCTGTTTTTT,CASSQGSPMTTGELFF
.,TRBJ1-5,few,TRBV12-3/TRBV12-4,TGTGCCAGCAGCCCCGGGGGGGGTAGCAATCAGCCCCAGCATTTT,CASSPGGGSNQPQHF
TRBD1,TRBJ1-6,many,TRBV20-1,TGCAGTGCTCTAGACAGGGGGCTCCTCCACTTT,CSALDRGLLHF
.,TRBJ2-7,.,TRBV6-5,TGTGCCAGCAGTTACGGGTTCGGGATCTACGAGCAGTACTTC,CASSYGFGIYEQYF
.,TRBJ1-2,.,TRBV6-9,TGTGCCAGCAGTTTAGATGGCGGGGATCCCCTCACCTTC,CASSLDGGDPLTF
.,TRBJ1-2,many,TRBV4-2,TGTGCCAGCAGCCAAGATTCTGGGACGGTGACCTATGGCTACACCTTC,CASSQDSGTVTYGYTF
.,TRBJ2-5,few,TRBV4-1,TGCGCCACCAAAGGGGGGCAGTTAGAAGAGACCCAGTACTTC,CATKGGQLEETQYF
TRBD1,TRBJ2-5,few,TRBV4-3,TGCGCCAGCAGCCAAAGGGGGACAGGGGGAGAGACCCAGTACTTC,CASSQRGTGGETQYF
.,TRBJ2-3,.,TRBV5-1,TGCGCCAGCAGCTGGGGATCGGGGGTGTACACAGATACGCAGTATTTT,CASSWGSGVYTDTQYF